These 23 T cell receptor beta chains originate from one sample sequenced in a study of blood T cell repertoires in COVID-19 (TCRdb year 2020). The protocol used for the library was the immunoSEQ multiplex PCR assay. The clones in this table, taken by TCRdb from immuneACCESS, are in-frame only. Not every clone is retained; where verified, under half of the shortfall comes from an unresolved V gene, and the cause of the rest is unknown. Here the sample has 200,000 to 250,000 clones; approximately 81% occur a single time. The ten largest clones take up about 9.4% of the sample. Sequenced sample: peripheral blood. Source of these receptors: a woman of 80 years or more with acute or convalescent COVID-19.

This rearrangement joins TRBV12-3 or TRBV12-4 to TRBJ1-2; possible D gene TRBD1, 6 bases. This CDR3 has 12 amino acids. V was pared by 4 bases and J by 10 bases, with 13 bases between. CDR3 region: CASSWGTLFYTF. Written as DNA, the CDR3 is TGTGCCAGCAGTTGGGGGACACTGTTCTACACCTTC.

The chain carries TRBV5-5 and TRBJ2-3; no firm D call. This CDR3 has 15 residues. V lost 0 bases and J 2 bases, leaving 10 bases between the germline ends. Germline CDR1 and CDR2: SGHKS and YYEKEE (reference sequence). CDR3 sequence reads: CASSLEPTTTDTQYF. The CDR3 region has the DNA TGTGCCAGCAGCTTGGAACCCACAACCACAGATACGCAGTATTTT.

This sequence joins TRBV18 and TRBJ1-5, with D maybe TRBD1 (5 bases). The V gene's germline CDR1 is KGHSH and CDR2 LQKENI. The CDR3 length is 15 residues. Trimming stripped 3 bases from V and 0 bases from J, with 9 bases between. DNA of the CDR3: TGTGCCAGCTCACCGACAGTAAATAGCAATCAGCCCCAGCATTTT. This sequence encodes CASSPTVNSNQPQHF.

The chain recombines TRBV4-3 with TRBJ2-7; TRBD2 matches 8 bases. V was pared by 0 bases and J by 7 bases, with 11 bases of the junction left unmatched. Germline CDR1 reads LGHNA; CDR2 reads YSLEER. This CDR3 has 16 amino acids. In nucleotides, the CDR3 is TGCGCCAGCAGCCAAGATTTCGGCGGGGGGCCGGGGGAGCAGTACTTC. As protein: CASSQDFGGGPGEQYF.

This chain joins TRBV3-1 (or the pseudogene TRBV3-2) and TRBJ1-4; D ambiguous. The CDR3 has 14 amino acids. Germline CDR1 LGHDT, CDR2 YNNKEL (reference sequence). The V and J ends lost 4 bases and 6 bases respectively, with 12 bases between them. The CDR3 sequence is CASSRAGGYEKLFF. Written as DNA, the CDR3 is TGTGCCAGCAGCCGGGCGGGAGGATATGAAAAACTGTTTTTT.

CDR3 in amino acids: CASSPKTSGTTFSSTDTQYF. DNA of the CDR3: TGTGCCAGCAGCCCTAAGACTAGCGGAACAACCTTCTCTAGCACAGATACGCAGTATTTT. The gene calls are TRBV9 and TRBJ2-3; 9 nucleotides align to TRBD2. The CDR3 covers 20 residues. The V gene's germline CDR1 is SGDLS and CDR2 YYNGEE. J was trimmed by 0 bases and V by 4 bases; bases with no gene match: 18.

The chain has TRBV6-2 or TRBV6-3 and TRBJ2-7; the match to TRBD1 covers 8 bases. The CDR3 consists of 15 residues. With V trimmed by 3 bases and J by 5 bases, 9 bases remained unmatched. Germline V gene sequence: CDR1 MNHEY, CDR2 SVGEGT. CDR3 in amino acids: CASSYGGTGQDEQYF. The CDR3, as DNA: TGTGCCAGCAGTTATGGCGGGACAGGTCAAGACGAGCAGTACTTC.

The chain has TRBV6-6 and TRBJ1-1, with 7 positions matching TRBD1. The CDR3 length is 13 residues. Germline-derived CDR1 and CDR2 are MNHNY and SVGAGI (reference sequence). The V and J ends lost 7 bases and 3 bases, in that order; junction bases with no gene match: 5. CDR3 nucleotide sequence: TGTGCCAGCACTAGACAGGGTCACACTGAAGCTTTCTTT. Protein: CASTRQGHTEAFF.

This chain joins TRBV5-1 and TRBJ2-7; the D is unclear. The CDR3 has 13 residues. The V and J ends lost 0 bases and 3 bases respectively, with 7 bases between them. The germline gives CDR1 SGHRS, CDR2 YFSETQ. CDR3 amino acids: CASSLGEVYEQYF. The CDR3 DNA is TGCGCCAGCAGCTTGGGAGAGGTCTACGAGCAGTACTTC.

This rearrangement joins TRBV28 to TRBJ2-7; TRBD1 aligns across 8 bases. The CDR3 has 16 amino acids. Germline V lookup: CDR1 MDHEN, CDR2 SYDVKM. V lost 4 bases to trimming and J lost 3 bases; unmatched junction nucleotides: 11. In DNA form, the CDR3 reads TGTGCCAGCAGTTCGTGGACAGGGAAGGAGTTCTACGAGCAGTACTTC. It yields the protein CASSSWTGKEFYEQYF.

The rearrangement links TRBV25-1 to TRBJ1-6, with TRBD1 as a possible D gene (6 bases). With 5 bases removed from V and 0 bases from J, the gap between germline ends came to 11 bases. Germline V lookup: CDR1 MGHDK, CDR2 SYGVNS. The CDR3 extends over 16 amino acids. This chain's CDR3 is CASSPTDSSYNSPLHF. CDR3 nucleotides: TGTGCCAGCAGTCCGACGGACAGCTCCTATAATTCACCCCTCCACTTT. Combining the CDR3 with reference TRBV25-1 and TRBJ1-6 gives the whole variable domain EADIYQTPRYLVIGTGKKITLECSQTMGHDKMYWYQQDPGMELHLIHYSYGVNSTEKGDLSSESTVSRIRTEHFPLTLESARPSHTSQYLCASSPTDSSYNSPLHFGNGTRLTVT.

The chain is built from TRBV6-5 and TRBJ2-2; D gene ambiguous. This CDR3 spans 13 amino acids. CDR1 and CDR2 (germline): MNHEY, SVGAGI. V was pared by 7 bases and J by 4 bases, with 10 bases between. The CDR3, as DNA: TGTGCCAGCACCAAACCCGGCACCGGGGAGCTGTTTTTT. Translation gives CASTKPGTGELFF.

The chain links TRBV30 to TRBJ1-2; D unresolved. Trimming left V 0 bases short and J 4 bases short, with 12 bases between. The germline V gene encodes CDR1 GTSNPN and CDR2 SVGIG (reference sequence). The CDR3 covers 14 residues. CDR3 nucleotides: TGTGCCTGGAGTGTATTCCCCTCCTTCTATGGCTACACCTTC. It yields the protein CAWSVFPSFYGYTF.

This chain links TRBV19 with TRBJ1-6; 10 bases fit TRBD1. The CDR3 spans 15 residues. Germline V CDR1 and CDR2: LNHDA, SQIVND (reference sequence). Trimming took 6 bases from V and 7 from J; bases not matched to a gene: 6. CDR3: CASRETGGANSPLHF. Written as DNA, the CDR3 is TGTGCCAGTAGAGAGACAGGGGGCGCGAATTCACCCCTCCACTTT.

The V call is TRBV11-2, the J call TRBJ2-6, with 7 nucleotides matching TRBD1. Per germline, CDR1 SGHAT and CDR2 FQNNGV. The CDR3 length is 18 residues. The J segment lost 0 bases and the V segment lost 3 bases, leaving 8 bases of the junction unmatched. This CDR3 is CASSLTGTALSGANVLTF. DNA of the CDR3: TGTGCCAGCAGCTTGACCGGGACAGCGCTCTCTGGGGCCAACGTCCTGACTTTC.

This chain joins TRBV28 and TRBJ1-2, with no clear D. This CDR3 has 12 amino acids. Germline CDR1 reads MDHEN; CDR2 reads SYDVKM. Trimming took 4 bases from V and 8 from J, leaving 11 bases between them. The CDR3 is CASSSPQRGYTF. CDR3 nucleotides: TGTGCCAGCAGTTCTCCACAGCGGGGCTACACCTTC.

This clone has more than one count but fewer than ten. The genes are TRBV3-1 (or the pseudogene TRBV3-2) and TRBJ2-7, with 12 bases identical to TRBD2. The germline CDR1 and CDR2 sequences are LGHDT and YNNKEL (reference sequence). J gave up 4 bases and V 3 bases, and 7 bases lay outside the gene matches. This CDR3 region has 16 residues. In DNA form, the CDR3 reads TGTGCCAGCAGCCAGGCTTGGACTAGCGGGAATTACGAGCAGTACTTC. Translated: CASSQAWTSGNYEQYF.

The rearrangement links TRBV29-1 to TRBJ1-2; D remains ambiguous. The CDR3 totals 11 residues. With 7 bases removed from V and 4 bases from J, the gap between germline ends came to 10 bases. Germline values: CDR1 SQVTM, CDR2 ANQGSEA. CDR3 amino acids: CSAGEGYGYTF. The DNA of the CDR3 is TGCAGCGCCGGGGAGGGCTATGGCTACACCTTC.

This clone appeared a single time. The CDR3 bases are TGTGCCAGCAGCCCCTGGACTAGCGGGTCCAATGAGCAGTTCTTC. Translation: CASSPWTSGSNEQFF. The V call is TRBV7-3, the J call TRBJ2-1, with 11 bases fitting TRBD2. CDR3 length equals 15 residues. V lost 5 bases and J lost 6; bases outside the gene matches: 6. Germline CDR1 and CDR2: SGHTA and FQGTGA.

The genes are TRBV12-5 and TRBJ1-1; possibly TRBD1 for D (5 bases). The CDR3 runs 14 residues. CDR1 LGHNT and CDR2 FRNRAP come from the germline V gene. Trimming took 8 bases from V and 1 from J, leaving 14 bases between them. CDR3 coding DNA: TGTGCTAGTAATCGTGGGGGAGGGAACACTGAAGCTTTCTTT. Its translation is CASNRGGGNTEAFF.

V is TRBV24-1 and J is TRBJ2-3; perhaps TRBD2 as D (7 bases). Germline lookup yields CDR1 KGHDR and CDR2 SFDVKD. With 6 bases removed from V and 1 base from J, the gap between germline ends came to 16 bases. This CDR3 is 16 amino acids long. The CDR3 nucleotides are TGTGCCACCAGTCCACGGGGGGCGGGGGGCACAGATACGCAGTATTTT. It specifies CATSPRGAGGTDTQYF.

The chain carries TRBV4-3 and TRBJ2-1; 9 nucleotides agree with TRBD2. V was clipped by 0 bases and J by 9 bases; unmatched bases: 9. Germline loops: CDR1 LGHNA, CDR2 YSLEER. The CDR3 runs to 16 residues. In DNA, the CDR3 is TGCGCCAGCAGCCAAGAACCCGGGGTAGCGGGGGTTGAGCAGTTCTTC. Residues: CASSQEPGVAGVEQFF.

The gene calls are TRBV9 and TRBJ2-7, with a possible D match to TRBD2 (6 bases). With 0 bases removed from V and 0 bases from J, the gap between germline ends came to 13 bases. Germline CDR1 and CDR2: SGDLS and YYNGEE. The CDR3 contains 16 residues. The CDR3 DNA reads TGTGCCAGCAGCGTAGGGGCCCTAGCGAACTCCTACGAGCAGTACTTC. Translated: CASSVGALANSYEQYF.